The TCR beta chain under discussion was sequenced for a study of cytomegalovirus exposure and HLA in healthy donors. Profiling relied on immunoSEQ multiplex PCR, and the TCRdb table lists in-frame clones only, not all of them. The table has 200,000 or so clones, around 84% seen once; the top ten hold around an eighth. Only a few counts were recorded for this clone. CDR1 is MDHEN and CDR2 is SYDVKM in the germline V gene. With 10 bases clipped from V and 7 bases from J, the junction kept 6 bases outside the gene matches. The CDR3 length is 12 residues. The rearrangement joins TRBV28 to TRBJ1-5; TRBD1 aligns across 8 bases. The sequenced sample consisted of PBMCs. The receptor was derived from a woman aged 25-40 years in good health and CMV-seropositive. The CDR3 DNA sequence: TGTGCCACCCAGGGGGCCAGGCAGCCCCAGCATTTT. Translating it yields CATQGARQPQHF.